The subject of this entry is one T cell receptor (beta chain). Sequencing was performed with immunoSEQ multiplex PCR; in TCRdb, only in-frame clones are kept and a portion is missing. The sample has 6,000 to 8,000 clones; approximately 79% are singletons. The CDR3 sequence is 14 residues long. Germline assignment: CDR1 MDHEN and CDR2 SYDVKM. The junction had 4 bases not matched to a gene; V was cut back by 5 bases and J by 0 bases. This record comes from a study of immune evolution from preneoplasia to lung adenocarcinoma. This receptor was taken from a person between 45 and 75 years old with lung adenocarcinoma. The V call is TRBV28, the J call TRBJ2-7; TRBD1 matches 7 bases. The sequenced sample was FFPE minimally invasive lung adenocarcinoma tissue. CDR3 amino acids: CASSIQGNSYEQYF. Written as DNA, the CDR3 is TGTGCCAGCAGTATACAGGGGAACTCCTACGAGCAGTACTTC.